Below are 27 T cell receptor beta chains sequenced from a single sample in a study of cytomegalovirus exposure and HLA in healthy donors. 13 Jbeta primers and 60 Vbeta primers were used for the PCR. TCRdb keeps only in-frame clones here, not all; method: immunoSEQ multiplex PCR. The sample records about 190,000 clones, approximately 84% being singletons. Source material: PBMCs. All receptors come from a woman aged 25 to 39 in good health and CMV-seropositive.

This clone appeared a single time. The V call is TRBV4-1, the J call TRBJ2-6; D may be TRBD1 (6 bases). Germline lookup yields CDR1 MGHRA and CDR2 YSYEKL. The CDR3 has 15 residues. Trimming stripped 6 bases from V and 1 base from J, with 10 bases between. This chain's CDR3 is CASRLRGSGANVLTF. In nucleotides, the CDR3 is TGCGCCAGCAGACTCAGGGGTTCTGGGGCCAACGTCCTGACTTTC.

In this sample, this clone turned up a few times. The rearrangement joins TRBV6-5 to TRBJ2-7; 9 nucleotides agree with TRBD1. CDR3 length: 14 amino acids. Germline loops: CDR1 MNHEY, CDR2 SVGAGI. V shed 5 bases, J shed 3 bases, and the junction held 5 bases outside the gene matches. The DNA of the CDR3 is TGTGCCAGCAGTAGACAGGGGGTAGGCTACGAGCAGTACTTC. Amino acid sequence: CASSRQGVGYEQYF.

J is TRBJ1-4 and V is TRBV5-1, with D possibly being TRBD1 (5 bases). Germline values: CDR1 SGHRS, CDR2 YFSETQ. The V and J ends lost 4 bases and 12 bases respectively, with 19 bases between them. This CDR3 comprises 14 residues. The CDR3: CASSRGHVQEELFF. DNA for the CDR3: TGCGCCAGCAGCCGAGGACACGTGCAAGAGGAACTGTTTTTT.

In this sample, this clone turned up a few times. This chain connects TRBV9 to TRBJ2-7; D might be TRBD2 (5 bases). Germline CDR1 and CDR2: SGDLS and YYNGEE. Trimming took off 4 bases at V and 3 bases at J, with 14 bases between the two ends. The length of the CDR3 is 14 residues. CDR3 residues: CASSSGPRVYEQYF. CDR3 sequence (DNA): TGTGCCAGCAGCAGCGGCCCTAGGGTCTACGAGCAGTACTTC.

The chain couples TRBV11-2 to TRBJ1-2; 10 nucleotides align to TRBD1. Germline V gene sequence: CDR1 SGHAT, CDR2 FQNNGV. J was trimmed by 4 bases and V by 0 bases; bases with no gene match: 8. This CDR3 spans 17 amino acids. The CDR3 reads CASSLDETGGMFYGYTF. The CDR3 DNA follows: TGTGCCAGCAGCTTAGATGAGACAGGGGGCATGTTCTATGGCTACACCTTC.

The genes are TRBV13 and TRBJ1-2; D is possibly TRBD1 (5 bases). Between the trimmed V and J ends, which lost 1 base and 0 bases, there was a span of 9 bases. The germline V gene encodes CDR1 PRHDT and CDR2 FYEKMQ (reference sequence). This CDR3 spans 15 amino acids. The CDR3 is CASSLATDTNYGYTF. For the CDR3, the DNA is TGTGCCAGCAGCTTAGCAACGGACACTAACTATGGCTACACCTTC.

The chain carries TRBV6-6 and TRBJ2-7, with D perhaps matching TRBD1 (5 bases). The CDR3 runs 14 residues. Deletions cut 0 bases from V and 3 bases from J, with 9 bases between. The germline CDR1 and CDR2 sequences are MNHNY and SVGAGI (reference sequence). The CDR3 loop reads CASSYSSGNYEQYF. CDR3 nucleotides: TGTGCCAGCAGTTACTCGTCAGGGAACTACGAGCAGTACTTC.

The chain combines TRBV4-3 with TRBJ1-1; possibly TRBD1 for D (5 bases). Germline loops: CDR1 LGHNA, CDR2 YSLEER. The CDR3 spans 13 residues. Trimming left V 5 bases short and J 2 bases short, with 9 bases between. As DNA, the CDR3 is TGCGCCAGCAGCGAGGGACTAAACACTGAAGCTTTCTTT. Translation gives CASSEGLNTEAFF.

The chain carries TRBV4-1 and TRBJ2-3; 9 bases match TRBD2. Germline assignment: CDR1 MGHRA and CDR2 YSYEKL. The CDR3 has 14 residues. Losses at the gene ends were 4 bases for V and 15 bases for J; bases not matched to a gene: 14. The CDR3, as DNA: TGCGCCAGCAGCCCTAACCCGACTAGCGGTGCGACTTATTTT. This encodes CASSPNPTSGATYF.

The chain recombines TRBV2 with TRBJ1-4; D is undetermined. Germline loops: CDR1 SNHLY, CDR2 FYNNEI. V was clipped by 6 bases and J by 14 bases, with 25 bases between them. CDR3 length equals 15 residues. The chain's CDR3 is CASSVTRAGFFSLFF. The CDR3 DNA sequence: TGTGCCAGCAGCGTCACGAGGGCAGGTTTTTTCTCCCTGTTTTTT.

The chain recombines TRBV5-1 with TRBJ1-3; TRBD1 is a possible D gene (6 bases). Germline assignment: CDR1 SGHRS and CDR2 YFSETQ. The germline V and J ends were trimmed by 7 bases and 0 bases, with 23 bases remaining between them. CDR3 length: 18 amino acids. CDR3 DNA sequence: TGCGCCAGCGCGCAAGACTGGGACATGTCCCCCTCTGGAAACACCATATATTTT. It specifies CASAQDWDMSPSGNTIYF.

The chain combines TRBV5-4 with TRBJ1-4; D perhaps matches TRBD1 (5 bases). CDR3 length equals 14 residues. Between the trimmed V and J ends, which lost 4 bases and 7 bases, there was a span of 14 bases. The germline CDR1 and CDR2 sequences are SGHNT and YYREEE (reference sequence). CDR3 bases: TGTGCCAGCAGCAAAGCCCAGGGCACTGAAAAACTGTTTTTT. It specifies CASSKAQGTEKLFF.

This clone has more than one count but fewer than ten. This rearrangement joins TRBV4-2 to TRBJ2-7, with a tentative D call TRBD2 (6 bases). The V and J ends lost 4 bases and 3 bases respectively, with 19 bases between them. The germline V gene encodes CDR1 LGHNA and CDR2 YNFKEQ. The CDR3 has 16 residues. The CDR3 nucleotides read TGTGCCAGCAGCCCCCGGGGTAGCGGCTACTACTACGAGCAGTACTTC. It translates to CASSPRGSGYYYEQYF.

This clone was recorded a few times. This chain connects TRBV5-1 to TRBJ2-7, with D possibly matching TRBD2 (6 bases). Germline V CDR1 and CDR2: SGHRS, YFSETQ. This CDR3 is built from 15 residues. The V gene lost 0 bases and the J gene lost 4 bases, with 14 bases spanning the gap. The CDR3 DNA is TGCGCCAGCAGCTTGGCTCGCGGGGAGATGTACGAGCAGTACTTC. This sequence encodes CASSLARGEMYEQYF.

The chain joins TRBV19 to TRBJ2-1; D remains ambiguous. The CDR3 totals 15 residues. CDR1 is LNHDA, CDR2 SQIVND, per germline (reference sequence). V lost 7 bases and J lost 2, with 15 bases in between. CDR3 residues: CASTDLAVAYNEQFF. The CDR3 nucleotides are TGTGCCAGTACCGATCTGGCGGTTGCCTACAATGAGCAGTTCTTC.

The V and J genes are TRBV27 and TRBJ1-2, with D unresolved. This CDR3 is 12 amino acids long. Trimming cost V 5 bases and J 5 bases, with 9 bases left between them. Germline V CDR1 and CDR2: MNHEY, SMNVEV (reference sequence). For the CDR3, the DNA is TGTGCCAGCAGTCCCTACGGGTATGGCTACACCTTC. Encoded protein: CASSPYGYGYTF.

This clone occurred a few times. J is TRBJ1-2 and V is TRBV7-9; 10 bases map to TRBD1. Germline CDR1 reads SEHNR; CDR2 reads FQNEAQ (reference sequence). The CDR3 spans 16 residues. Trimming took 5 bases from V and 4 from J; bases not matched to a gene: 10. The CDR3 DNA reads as TGTGCCAGCAGCGGGGCCAGACAGGGGGCGTCCTATGGCTACACCTTC. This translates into CASSGARQGASYGYTF.

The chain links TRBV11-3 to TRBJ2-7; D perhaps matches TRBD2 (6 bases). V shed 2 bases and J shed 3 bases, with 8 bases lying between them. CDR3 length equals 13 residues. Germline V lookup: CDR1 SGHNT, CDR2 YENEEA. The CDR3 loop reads CASSLSEGYEQYF. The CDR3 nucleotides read TGTGCCAGCAGCTTATCGGAGGGCTACGAGCAGTACTTC. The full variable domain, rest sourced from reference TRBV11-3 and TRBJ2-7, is EAGVVQSPRYKIIEKKQPVAFWCNPISGHNTLYWYLQNLGQGPELLIRYENEEAVDDSQLPKDRFSAERLKGVDSTLKIQPAELGDSAVYLCASSLSEGYEQYFGPGTRLTVT.

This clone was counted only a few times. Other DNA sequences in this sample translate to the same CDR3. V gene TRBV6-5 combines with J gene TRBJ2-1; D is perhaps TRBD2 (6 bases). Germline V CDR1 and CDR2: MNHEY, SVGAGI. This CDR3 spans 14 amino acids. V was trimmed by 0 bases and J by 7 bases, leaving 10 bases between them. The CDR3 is CASSYSNSGNEQFF. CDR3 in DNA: TGTGCCAGCAGTTACTCGAACAGCGGGAATGAGCAGTTCTTC.

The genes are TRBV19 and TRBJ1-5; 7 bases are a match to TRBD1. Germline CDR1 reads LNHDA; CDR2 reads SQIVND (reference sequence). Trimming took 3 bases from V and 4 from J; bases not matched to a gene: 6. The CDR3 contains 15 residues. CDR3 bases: TGTGCCAGTAGTATGGACGGGACAGATAATCAGCCCCAGCATTTT. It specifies CASSMDGTDNQPQHF.

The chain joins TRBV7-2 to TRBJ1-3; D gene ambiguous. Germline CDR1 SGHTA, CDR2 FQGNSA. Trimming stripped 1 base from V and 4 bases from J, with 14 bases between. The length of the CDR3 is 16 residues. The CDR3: CASSLVPGWPGNTIYF. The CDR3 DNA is TGTGCCAGCAGCTTAGTGCCCGGGTGGCCGGGAAACACCATATATTTT.

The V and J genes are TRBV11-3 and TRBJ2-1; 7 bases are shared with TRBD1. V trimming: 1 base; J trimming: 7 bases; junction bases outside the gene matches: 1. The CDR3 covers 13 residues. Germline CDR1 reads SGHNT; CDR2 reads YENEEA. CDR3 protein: CASSLGRGNEQFF. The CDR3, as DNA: TGTGCCAGCAGCTTAGGCAGGGGGAATGAGCAGTTCTTC.

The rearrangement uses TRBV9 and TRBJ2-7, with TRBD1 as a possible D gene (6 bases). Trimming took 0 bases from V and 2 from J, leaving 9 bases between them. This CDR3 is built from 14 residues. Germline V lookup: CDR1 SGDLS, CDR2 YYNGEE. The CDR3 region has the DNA TGTGCCAGCAGCGTAGCTACAGGGACCTACGAGCAGTACTTC. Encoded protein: CASSVATGTYEQYF.

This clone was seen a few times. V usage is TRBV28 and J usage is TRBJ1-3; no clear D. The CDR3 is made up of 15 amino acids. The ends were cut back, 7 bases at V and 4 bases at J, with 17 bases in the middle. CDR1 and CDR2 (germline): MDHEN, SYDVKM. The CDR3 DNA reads TGTGCCAGCACTAGAGCGGGGTCGGTGGGAAACACCATATATTTT. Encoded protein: CASTRAGSVGNTIYF.

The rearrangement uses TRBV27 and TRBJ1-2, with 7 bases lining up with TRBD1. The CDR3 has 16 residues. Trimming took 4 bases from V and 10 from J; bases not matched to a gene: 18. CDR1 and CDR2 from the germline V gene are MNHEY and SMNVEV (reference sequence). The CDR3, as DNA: TGTGCCAGCAGTTCCGGGACAGCGACCAGGTCGATGGACTACACCTTC. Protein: CASSSGTATRSMDYTF.

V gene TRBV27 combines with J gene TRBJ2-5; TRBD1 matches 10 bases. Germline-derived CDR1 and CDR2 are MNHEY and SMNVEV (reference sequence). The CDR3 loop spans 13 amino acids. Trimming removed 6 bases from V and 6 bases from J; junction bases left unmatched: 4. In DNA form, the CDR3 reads TGTGCCAGCAGGACAGGGGGCTTAAAGACCCAGTACTTC. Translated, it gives CASRTGGLKTQYF.

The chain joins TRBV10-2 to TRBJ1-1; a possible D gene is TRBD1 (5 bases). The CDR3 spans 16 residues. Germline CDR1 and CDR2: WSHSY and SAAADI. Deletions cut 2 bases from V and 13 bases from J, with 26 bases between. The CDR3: CASSEPLGGLFLTGFF. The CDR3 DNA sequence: TGCGCCAGCAGTGAGCCCCTCGGGGGACTGTTCCTTACCGGTTTCTTT.